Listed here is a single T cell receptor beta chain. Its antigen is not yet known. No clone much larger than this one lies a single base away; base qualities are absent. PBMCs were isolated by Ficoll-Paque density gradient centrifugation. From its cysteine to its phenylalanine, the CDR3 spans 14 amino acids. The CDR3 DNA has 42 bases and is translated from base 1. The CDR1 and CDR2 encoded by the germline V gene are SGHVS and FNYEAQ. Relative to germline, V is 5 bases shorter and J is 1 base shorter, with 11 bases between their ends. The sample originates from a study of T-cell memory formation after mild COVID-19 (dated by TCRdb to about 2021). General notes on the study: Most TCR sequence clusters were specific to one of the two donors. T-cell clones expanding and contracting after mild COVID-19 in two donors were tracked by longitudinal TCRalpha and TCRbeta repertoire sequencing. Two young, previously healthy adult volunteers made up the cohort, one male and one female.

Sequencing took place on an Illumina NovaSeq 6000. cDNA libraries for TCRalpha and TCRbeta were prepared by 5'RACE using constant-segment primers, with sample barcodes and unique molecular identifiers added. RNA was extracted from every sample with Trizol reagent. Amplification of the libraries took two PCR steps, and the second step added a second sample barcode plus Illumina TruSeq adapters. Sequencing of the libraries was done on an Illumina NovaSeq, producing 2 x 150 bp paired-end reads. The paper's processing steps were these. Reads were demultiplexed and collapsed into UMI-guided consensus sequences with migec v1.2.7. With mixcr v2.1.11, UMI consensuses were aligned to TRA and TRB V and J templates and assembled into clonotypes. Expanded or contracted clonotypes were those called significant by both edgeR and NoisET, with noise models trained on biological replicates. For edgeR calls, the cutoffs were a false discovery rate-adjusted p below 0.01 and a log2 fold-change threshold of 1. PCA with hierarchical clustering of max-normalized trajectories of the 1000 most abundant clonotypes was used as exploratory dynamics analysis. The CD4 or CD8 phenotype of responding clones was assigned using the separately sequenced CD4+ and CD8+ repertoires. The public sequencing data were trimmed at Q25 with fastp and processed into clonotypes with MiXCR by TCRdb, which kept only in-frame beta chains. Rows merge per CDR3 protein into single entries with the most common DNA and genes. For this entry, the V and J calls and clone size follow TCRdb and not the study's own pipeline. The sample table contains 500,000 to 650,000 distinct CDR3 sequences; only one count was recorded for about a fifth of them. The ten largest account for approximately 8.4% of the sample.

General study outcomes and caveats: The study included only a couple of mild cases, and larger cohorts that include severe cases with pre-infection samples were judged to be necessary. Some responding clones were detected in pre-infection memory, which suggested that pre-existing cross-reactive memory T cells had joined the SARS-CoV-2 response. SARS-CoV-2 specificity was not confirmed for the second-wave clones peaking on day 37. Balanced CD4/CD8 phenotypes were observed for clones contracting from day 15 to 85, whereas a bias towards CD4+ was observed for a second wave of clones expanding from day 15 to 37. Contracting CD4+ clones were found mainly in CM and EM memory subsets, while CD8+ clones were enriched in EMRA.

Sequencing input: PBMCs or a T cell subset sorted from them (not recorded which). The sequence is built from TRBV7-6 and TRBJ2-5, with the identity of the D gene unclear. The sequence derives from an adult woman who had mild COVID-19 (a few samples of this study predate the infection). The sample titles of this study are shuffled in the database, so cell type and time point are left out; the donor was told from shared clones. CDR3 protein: CASSRGRIQETQYF. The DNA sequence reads TGTGCCAGCAGCCGCGGACGGATCCAAGAGACCCAGTACTTC.